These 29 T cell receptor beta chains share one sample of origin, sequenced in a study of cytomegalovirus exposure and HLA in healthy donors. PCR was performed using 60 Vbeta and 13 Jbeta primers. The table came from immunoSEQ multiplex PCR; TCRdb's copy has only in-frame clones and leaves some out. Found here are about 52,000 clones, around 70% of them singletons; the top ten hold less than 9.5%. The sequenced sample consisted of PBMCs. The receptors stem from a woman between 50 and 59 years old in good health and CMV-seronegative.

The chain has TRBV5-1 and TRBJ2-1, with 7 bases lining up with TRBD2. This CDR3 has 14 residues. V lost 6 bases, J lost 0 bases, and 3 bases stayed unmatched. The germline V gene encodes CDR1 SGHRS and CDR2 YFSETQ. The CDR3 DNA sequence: TGCGCCAGCAATGGCGGGGGCTCCTACAATGAGCAGTTCTTC. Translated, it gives CASNGGGSYNEQFF.

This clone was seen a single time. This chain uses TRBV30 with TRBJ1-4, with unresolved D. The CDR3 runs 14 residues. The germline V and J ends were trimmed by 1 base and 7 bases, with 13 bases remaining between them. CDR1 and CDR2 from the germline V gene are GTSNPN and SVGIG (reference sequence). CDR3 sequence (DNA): TGTGCCTGGAGTGCCTCCGGGATAGGTGAAAAACTGTTTTTT. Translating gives CAWSASGIGEKLFF.

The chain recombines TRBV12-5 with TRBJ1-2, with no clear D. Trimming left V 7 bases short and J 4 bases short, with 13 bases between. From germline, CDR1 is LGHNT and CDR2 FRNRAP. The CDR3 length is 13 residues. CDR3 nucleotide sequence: TGTGCTAGTGCCGTCGACAACCGCTATGGCTACACCTTC. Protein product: CASAVDNRYGYTF.

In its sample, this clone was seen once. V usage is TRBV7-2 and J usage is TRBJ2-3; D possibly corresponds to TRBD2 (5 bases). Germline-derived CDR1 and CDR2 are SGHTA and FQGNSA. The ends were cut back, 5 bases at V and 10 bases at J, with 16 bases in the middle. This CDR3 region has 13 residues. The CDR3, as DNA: TGTGCCAGCAGCGGCACAGTGGAGAGGGCGCAGTATTTT. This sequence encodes CASSGTVERAQYF.

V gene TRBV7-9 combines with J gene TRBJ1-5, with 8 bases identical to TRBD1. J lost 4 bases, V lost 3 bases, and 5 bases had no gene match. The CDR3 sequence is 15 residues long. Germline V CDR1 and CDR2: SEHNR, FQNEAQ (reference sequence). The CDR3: CASSLGTGENQPQHF. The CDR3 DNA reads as TGTGCCAGCAGCTTGGGGACAGGTGAAAATCAGCCCCAGCATTTT.

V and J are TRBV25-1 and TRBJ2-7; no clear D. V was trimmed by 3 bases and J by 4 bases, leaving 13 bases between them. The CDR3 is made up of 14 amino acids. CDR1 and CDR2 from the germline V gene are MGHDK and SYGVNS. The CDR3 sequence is CASSDSQAMYEQYF. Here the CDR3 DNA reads TGTGCCAGCAGTGATTCCCAGGCTATGTACGAGCAGTACTTC.

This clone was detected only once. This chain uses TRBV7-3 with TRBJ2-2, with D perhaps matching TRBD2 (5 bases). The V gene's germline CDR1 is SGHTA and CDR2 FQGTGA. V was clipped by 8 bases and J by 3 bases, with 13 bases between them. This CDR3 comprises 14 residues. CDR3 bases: TGTGCCAGCCGCCCGGCGCGGGACACCGGGGAGCTGTTTTTT. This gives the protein CASRPARDTGELFF.

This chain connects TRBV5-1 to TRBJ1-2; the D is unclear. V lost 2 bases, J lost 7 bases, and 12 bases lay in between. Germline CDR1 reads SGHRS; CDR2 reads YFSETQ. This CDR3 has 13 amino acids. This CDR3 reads CASSFNGRFGYTF. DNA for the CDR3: TGCGCCAGCAGCTTCAACGGGAGATTTGGCTACACCTTC.

CDR3 in amino acids: CASSLGGSQIVQETQYF. CDR3 in DNA: TGTGCCAGCAGCTTAGGTGGCAGTCAGATTGTTCAAGAGACCCAGTACTTC. The chain joins TRBV7-9 to TRBJ2-5; D unclear. The CDR3 has 17 residues. Trimming shortened V by 1 base and J by 2 bases, and 17 bases separated the two germline ends. CDR1 is SEHNR and CDR2 is FQNEAQ in the germline V gene (reference sequence).

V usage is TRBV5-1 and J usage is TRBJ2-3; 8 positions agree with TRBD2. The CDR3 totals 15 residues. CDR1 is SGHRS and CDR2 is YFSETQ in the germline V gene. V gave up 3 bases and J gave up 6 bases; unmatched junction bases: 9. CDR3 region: CASSSRAGGLDTQYF. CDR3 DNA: TGCGCCAGCAGCTCCCGGGCGGGGGGATTGGATACGCAGTATTTT. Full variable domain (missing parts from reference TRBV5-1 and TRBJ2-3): KAGVTQTPRYLIKTRGQQVTLSCSPISGHRSVSWYQQTPGQGLQFLFEYFSETQRNKGNFPGRFSGRQFSNSRSEMNVSTLELGDSALYLCASSSRAGGLDTQYFGPGTRLTVL.

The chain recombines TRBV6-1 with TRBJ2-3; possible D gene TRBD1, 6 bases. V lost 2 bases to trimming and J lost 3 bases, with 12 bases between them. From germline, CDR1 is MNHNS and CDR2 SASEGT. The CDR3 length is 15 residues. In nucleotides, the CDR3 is TGTGCCAGCAGTGAACAGGGGTCTCTAACAGATACGCAGTATTTT. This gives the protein CASSEQGSLTDTQYF.

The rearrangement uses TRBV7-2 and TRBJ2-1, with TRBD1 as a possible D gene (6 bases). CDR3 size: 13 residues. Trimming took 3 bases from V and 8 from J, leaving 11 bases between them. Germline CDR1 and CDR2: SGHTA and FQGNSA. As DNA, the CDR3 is TGTGCCAGCAGCTTTCCAGGGGTATATGAGCAGTTCTTC. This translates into CASSFPGVYEQFF.

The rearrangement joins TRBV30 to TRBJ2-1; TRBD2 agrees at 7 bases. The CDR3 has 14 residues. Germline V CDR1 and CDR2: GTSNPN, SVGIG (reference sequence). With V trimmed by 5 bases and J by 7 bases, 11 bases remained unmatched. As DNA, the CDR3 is TGTGCCTGGGGCGGGACTACTAGAATTAATGAGCAGTTCTTC. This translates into CAWGGTTRINEQFF. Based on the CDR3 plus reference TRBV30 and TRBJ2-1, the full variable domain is SQTIHQWPATLVQPVGSPLSLECTVEGTSNPNLYWYRQAAGRGLQLLFYSVGIGQISSEVPQNLSASRPQDRQFILSSKKLLLSDSGFYLCAWGGTTRINEQFFGPGTRLTVL.

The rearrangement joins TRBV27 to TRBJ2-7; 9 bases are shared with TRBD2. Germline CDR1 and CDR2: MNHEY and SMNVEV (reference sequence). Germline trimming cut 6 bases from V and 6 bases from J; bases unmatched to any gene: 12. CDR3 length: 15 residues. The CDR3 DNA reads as TGTGCCAGCAGGCCCTCGGCTAGCGGGAACTCCGAGCAGTACTTC. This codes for CASRPSASGNSEQYF.

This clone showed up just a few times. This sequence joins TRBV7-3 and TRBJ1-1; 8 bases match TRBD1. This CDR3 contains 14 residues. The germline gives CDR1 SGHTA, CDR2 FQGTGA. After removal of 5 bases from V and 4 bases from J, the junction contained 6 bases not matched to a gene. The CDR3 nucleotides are TGTGCCAGCAGCCCGCAGGGGGCCGGCACTGAAGCTTTCTTT. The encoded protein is CASSPQGAGTEAFF.

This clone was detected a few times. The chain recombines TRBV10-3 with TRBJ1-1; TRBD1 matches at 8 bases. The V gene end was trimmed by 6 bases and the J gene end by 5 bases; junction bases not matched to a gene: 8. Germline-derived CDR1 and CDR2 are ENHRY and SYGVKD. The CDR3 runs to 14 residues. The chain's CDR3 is CAIRGQGAGTEAFF. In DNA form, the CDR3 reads TGTGCCATCAGAGGGCAGGGGGCAGGGACTGAAGCTTTCTTT.

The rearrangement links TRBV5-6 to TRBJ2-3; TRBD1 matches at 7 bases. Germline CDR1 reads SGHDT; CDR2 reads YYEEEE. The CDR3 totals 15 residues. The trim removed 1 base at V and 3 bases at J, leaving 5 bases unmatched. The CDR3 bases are TGTGCCAGCAGCTTGCGAGGGGGCTGGACAGATACGCAGTATTTT. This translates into CASSLRGGWTDTQYF.

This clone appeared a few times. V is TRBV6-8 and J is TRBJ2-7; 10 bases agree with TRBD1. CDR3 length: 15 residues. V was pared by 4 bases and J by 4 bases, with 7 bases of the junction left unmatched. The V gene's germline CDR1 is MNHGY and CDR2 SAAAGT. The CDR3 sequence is CASSCLGQGVYEQYF. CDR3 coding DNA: TGTGCCAGCAGTTGCCTAGGACAGGGGGTTTACGAGCAGTACTTC.

CDR3 sequence reads: CASRGTSGNIRYF. The DNA of the CDR3 is TGCGCCAGCAGAGGGACTAGCGGGAACATTAGGTACTTC. The chain employs TRBV5-1 and TRBJ2-4; 13 bases match TRBD2. CDR1 and CDR2 from the germline V gene are SGHRS and YFSETQ. The trim removed 5 bases at V and 15 bases at J, leaving 8 bases unmatched. The CDR3 totals 13 residues. The full variable domain, with the rest looked up from reference TRBV5-1 and TRBJ2-4, is KAGVTQTPRYLIKTRGQQVTLSCSPISGHRSVSWYQQTPGQGLQFLFEYFSETQRNKGNFPGRFSGRQFSNSRSEMNVSTLELGDSALYLCASRGTSGNIRYFGAGTRLSVL.

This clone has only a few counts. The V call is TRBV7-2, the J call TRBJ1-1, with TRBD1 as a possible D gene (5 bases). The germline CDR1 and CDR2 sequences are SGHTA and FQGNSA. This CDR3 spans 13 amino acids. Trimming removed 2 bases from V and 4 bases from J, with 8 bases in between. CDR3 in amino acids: CASSLSGFTEAFF. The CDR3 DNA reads TGTGCCAGCAGCTTATCAGGGTTCACTGAAGCTTTCTTT.

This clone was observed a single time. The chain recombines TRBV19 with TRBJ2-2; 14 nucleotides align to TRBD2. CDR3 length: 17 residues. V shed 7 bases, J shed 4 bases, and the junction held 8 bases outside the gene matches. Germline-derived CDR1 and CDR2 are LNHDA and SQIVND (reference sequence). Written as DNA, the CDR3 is TGTGCCAGTACACAGGGACTAGCGGGAGTCAGCACCGGGGAGCTGTTTTTT. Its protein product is CASTQGLAGVSTGELFF.

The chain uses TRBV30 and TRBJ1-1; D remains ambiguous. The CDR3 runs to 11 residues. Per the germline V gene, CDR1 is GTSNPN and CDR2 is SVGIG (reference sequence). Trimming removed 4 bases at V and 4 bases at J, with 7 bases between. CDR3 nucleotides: TGTGCCTGGACCTCTTTCACTGAAGCTTTCTTT. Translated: CAWTSFTEAFF.

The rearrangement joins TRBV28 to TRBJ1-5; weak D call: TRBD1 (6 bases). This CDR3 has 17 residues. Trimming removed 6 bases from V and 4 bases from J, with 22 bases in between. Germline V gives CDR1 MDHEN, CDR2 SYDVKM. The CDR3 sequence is CASRRGTTGSRNQPQHF. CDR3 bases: TGTGCCAGCAGGAGGGGGACCACAGGTTCCAGAAATCAGCCCCAGCATTTT.

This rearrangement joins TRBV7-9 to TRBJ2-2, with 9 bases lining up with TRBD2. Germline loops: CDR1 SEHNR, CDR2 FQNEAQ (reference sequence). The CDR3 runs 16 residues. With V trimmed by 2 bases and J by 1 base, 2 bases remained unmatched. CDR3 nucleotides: TGTGCCAGCAGCTTACCACTAGCGGGGAACACCGGGGAGCTGTTTTTT. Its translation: CASSLPLAGNTGELFF.

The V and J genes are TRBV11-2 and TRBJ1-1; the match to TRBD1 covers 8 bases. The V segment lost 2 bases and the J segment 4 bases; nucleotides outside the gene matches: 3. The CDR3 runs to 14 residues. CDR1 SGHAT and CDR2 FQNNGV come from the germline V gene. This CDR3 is CASSLIQGATEAFF. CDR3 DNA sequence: TGTGCCAGCAGCTTAATCCAGGGGGCCACTGAAGCTTTCTTT.

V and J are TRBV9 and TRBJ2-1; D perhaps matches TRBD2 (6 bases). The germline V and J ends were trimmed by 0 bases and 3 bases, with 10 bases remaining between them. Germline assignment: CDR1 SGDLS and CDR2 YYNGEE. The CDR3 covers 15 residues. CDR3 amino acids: CASSVGGDLYNEQFF. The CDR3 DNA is TGTGCCAGCAGCGTAGGGGGGGACCTCTACAATGAGCAGTTCTTC.

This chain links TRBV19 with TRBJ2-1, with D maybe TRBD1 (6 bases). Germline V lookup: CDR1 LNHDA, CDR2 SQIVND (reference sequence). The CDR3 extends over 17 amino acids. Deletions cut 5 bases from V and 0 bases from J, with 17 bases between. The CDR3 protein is CASSQYPGQSSYNEQFF. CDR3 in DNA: TGTGCCAGTAGTCAATACCCCGGACAGAGCTCCTACAATGAGCAGTTCTTC.

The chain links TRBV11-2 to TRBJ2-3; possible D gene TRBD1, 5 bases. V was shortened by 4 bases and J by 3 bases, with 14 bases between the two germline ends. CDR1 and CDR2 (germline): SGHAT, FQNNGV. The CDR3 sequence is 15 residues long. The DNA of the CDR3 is TGTGCCAGCAGCTCACAACAGGTATCGACAGATACGCAGTATTTT. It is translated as CASSSQQVSTDTQYF.

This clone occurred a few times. CDR3 residues: CASSIWGQGAYEQYF. CDR3 coding DNA: TGTGCCAGTAGTATCTGGGGACAGGGGGCCTACGAGCAGTACTTC. The rearrangement uses TRBV19 and TRBJ2-7; 11 nucleotides align to TRBD1. CDR1 is LNHDA and CDR2 is SQIVND in the germline V gene (reference sequence). The junction had 3 bases not matched to a gene; V was cut back by 3 bases and J by 2 bases. The CDR3 totals 15 residues. Together with reference TRBV19 and TRBJ2-7, the CDR3 gives the full variable domain: DGGITQSPKYLFRKEGQNVTLSCEQNLNHDAMYWYRQDPGQGLRLIYYSQIVNDFQKGDIAEGYSVSREKKESFPLTVTSAQKNPTAFYLCASSIWGQGAYEQYFGPGTRLTVT.